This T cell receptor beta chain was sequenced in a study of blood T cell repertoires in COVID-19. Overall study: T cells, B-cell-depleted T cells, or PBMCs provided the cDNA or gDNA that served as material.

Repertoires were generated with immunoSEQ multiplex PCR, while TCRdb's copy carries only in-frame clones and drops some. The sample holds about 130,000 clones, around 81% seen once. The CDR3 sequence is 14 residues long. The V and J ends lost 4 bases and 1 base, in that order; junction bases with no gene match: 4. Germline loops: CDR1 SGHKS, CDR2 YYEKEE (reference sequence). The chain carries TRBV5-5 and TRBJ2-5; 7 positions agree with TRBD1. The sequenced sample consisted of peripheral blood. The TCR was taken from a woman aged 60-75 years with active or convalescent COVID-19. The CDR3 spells CASSEGQLQETQYF. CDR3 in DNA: TGTGCCAGCAGCGAGGGACAGCTCCAAGAGACCCAGTACTTC.